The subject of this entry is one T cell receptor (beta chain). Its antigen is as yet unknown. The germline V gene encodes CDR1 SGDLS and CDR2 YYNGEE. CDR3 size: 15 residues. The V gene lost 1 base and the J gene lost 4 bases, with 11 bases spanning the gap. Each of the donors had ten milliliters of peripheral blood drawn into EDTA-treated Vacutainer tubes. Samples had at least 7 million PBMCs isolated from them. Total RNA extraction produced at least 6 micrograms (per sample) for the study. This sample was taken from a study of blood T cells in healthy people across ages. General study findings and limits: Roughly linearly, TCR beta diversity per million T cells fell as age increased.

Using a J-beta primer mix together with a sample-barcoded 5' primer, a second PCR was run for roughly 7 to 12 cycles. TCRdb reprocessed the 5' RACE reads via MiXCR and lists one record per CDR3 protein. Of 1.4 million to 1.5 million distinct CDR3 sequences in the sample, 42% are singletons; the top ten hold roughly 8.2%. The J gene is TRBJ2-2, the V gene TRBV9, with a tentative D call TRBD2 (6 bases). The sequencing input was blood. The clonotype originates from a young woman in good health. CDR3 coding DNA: TGTGCCAGCAGCGTACCGGGACTCGCCACCGGGGAGCTGTTTTTT. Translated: CASSVPGLATGELFF.